This TCR beta chain stems from a study of blood T cell repertoires in COVID-19. The CDR3 is 14 amino acids. V was clipped by 0 bases and J by 6 bases; unmatched bases: 1. Germline V lookup: CDR1 LGHNA, CDR2 YNFKEQ. Some clones are missing from TCRdb's copy, which holds only in-frame ones; the method was immunoSEQ multiplex PCR. This sample has 140,000 or so clones, with 75% to 90% found just once. The V gene is TRBV4-2, the J gene TRBJ2-2; 7 nucleotides line up with TRBD2. Sample: peripheral blood. This receptor was obtained from a man in his sixties with active or convalescent COVID-19. Here the CDR3 reads CASSQDTSAGELFF. CDR3 bases: TGTGCCAGCAGCCAAGATACTAGCGCCGGGGAGCTGTTTTTT.